Reported below is one T cell receptor (beta chain). There are 15 residues in the CDR3. V lost 8 bases, J lost 7 bases, and 10 bases stayed unmatched. Germline V gene data show CDR1 as SNHLY and CDR2 as FYNNEI. Chain pairing is unknown; alpha and beta were sequenced separately. The table came from immunoSEQ multiplex PCR; TCRdb's copy has only in-frame clones and leaves some out. The top ten hold over 1.5% of the sample, which has tens of thousands of clones, approximately 91% seen once. These data come from a study of T cells in tuberculosis. For the study at large: Sequenced TCRs come from CD1B-GMM tetramer-binding T cells. Study-level points and caveats: T cells binding CD1B-GMM tetramer weakly possibly escaped the sort.

Cells were sorted from thawed PBMC rested overnight and stained with GMM-loaded CD1B tetramer, viability dye and anti-CD3. The CD1B tetramers carried C32 glucose monomycolate purified from Rhodococcus equi. This TCR was recovered from an adult woman with latent tuberculosis. The V and J genes are TRBV2 and TRBJ1-5; 11 bases align to TRBD1. The sequencing input was CD1b-GMM tetramer-negative cells sorted from PBMCs. The chain's CDR3 is CASVRTGGAGQPQHF. The CDR3 DNA is TGTGCCAGCGTGAGGACAGGGGGCGCAGGGCAGCCCCAGCATTTT.